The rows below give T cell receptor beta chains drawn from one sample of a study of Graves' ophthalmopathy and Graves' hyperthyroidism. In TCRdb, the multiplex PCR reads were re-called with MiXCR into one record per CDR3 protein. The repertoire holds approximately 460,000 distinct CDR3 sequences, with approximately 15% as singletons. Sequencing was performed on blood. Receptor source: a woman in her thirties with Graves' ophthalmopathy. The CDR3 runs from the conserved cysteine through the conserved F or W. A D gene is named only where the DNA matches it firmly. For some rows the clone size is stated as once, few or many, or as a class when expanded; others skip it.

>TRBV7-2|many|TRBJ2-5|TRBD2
TGTGCCAGCAGCTTACCGACTAGCGGGGAAGAGACCCAGTACTTC
CASSLPTSGEETQYF
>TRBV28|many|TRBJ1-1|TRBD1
TGTGCCAGCAGCCCCGACAGGGGGCTCCCTAAGATGAACACTGAAGCTTTCTTT
CASSPDRGLPKMNTEAFF
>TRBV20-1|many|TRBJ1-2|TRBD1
TGCAGTGCCACGGGACAGGCTGGCGGCTACACCTTC
CSATGQAGGYTF
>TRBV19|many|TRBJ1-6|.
TGTGCCAGTAGTCCGCCTTTGGGTTCTAATTCACCCCTCCACTTT
CASSPPLGSNSPLHF
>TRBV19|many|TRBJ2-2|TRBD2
TGTGCCAGTAGTATTTGGACTAGTTTGGCCGGGGAGCTGTTTTTT
CASSIWTSLAGELFF
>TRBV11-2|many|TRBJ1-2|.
TGTGCCAGCAGCTTAAGGCCACGAGCGGTTGGGTCTAACTATGGCTACACCTTC
CASSLRPRAVGSNYGYTF
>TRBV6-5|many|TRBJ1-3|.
TGTGCCAGCAAAGACAGGAGCTCTGGAAACACCATATATTTT
CASKDRSSGNTIYF
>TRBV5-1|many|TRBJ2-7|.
TGCGCCAGCACCAGAGTGGCAGGGACGTCCTACGAGCAGTACTTC
CASTRVAGTSYEQYF
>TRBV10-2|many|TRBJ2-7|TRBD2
TGCGCCACTAAGGGAGCGGGGGGGCCAAGCGAGCAGTACTTC
CATKGAGGPSEQYF
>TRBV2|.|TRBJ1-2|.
TGTGCCAGCAGTGACTCGCCGGGAGGGAGGGGAGGAGGCTACACCTTC
CASSDSPGGRGGGYTF
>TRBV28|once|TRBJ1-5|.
TGTGCCAGCAGTTCACCTTCGTACGGGGGTCAGCCCCAGCATTTT
CASSSPSYGGQPQHF
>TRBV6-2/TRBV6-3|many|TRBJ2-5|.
TGTGCCAGCAGTTACTCGATGTCCGCGCGGGAGACCCAGTACTTC
CASSYSMSARETQYF
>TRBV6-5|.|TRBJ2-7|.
TGTGTCGGCAGTTCGGTTGGGACGCAGTACGAGCAGTACTTC
CVGSSVGTQYEQYF
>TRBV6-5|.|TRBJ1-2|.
TGTGCCAGCAGTTACTCTCTTACAGGGTTGGATGGCTACACCTTC
CASSYSLTGLDGYTF
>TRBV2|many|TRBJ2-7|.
TGTGCCAGCAGAGGGGGACTCACCTACGAGCAGTACTTC
CASRGGLTYEQYF
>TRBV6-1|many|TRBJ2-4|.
TGTGCCAGCATCCTGGGATTAGGCAGCCTCCTAGCCAAAAACATTCAGTACTTC
CASILGLGSLLAKNIQYF
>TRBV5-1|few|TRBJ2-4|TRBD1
TGCGCCAGCAGTAGGGACAGGTCCAAAAACATTAAGTACTTC
CASSRDRSKNIKYF
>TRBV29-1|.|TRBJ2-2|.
TGCAGCGTTGATACTGACTACACCGGGGAGCTGTTTTTT
CSVDTDYTGELFF
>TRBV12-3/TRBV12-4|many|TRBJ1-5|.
TGTGCCAGCACCAAGGGACCTCCCGGGCAGCCCCAGCATTTT
CASTKGPPGQPQHF
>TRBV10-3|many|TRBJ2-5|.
TGTGCCATCAGTGAAATGGGGGACATCGAGACCCAGTACTTC
CAISEMGDIETQYF
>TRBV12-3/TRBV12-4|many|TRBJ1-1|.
TGTGCCAGCAGTTTCATGGGTTCTCGGGCTGAAGCTTTCTTT
CASSFMGSRAEAFF
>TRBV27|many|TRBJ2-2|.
TGTGCCAGCAGTTTCGGGTCCGGGGAGCTGTTTTTT
CASSFGSGELFF
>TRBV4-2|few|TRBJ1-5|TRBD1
TGTGCCAGCAGCCTCAATGACGGGACAGTCAATCAGCCCCAGCATTTT
CASSLNDGTVNQPQHF
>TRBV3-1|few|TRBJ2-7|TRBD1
TGTGCCAGCAGCCAAGATAGAACAGGGGGCCACGAGCAGTACTTC
CASSQDRTGGHEQYF
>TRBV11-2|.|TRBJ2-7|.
TGTGCCAGCACCCCATCGGTAGGACTTAGCTCCTACGAGCAGTACTTC
CASTPSVGLSSYEQYF
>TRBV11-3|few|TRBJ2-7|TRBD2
TGTGCCAGCAGCTTAGATCTAGCGGGCCCTTACGAGCAGTACTTC
CASSLDLAGPYEQYF
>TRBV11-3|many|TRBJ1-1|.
TGTGCCAGCAGCCAAATCGGGACCCTGGGAACTGAAGCTTTCTTT
CASSQIGTLGTEAFF
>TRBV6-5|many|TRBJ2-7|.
TGTGCCAGCAGTTACGTCAGGGGCGAGCAGTACTTC
CASSYVRGEQYF